This T cell receptor beta chain was retrieved from a study of regulatory T cells in long-lasting Graves disease (dated by TCRdb to the early 2020s). Notes on the research overall: In the newly diagnosed Graves' disease group, patients had been taking antithyroid drugs for less than 3 months. Patients with persistent Graves' disease were compared with patients with newly diagnosed Graves' disease using TCR sequencing and RNA sequencing of peripheral blood. The study took place in China and was registered as a clinical trial. TCR sequencing covered some 13 persistent and approximately 20 newly diagnosed Graves' disease patients, around 33 samples in total. Points the paper makes about the study in general: Persistent patients shared more public clonotypes among themselves (around 2,500) than newly diagnosed patients did (approximately 970). Sequencing and analysis were restricted to the TCR beta chain. Only peripheral blood was studied, because thyroid tissue, the primary lesion, was inaccessible. TRBV28, TRBJ1-2 and TRBJ2-5 were preferentially used in persistent disease, while TRBV20-1 and TRBJ2-1 were favored in newly diagnosed disease. Compared with newly diagnosed patients, persistent Graves' disease patients had lower TCR Shannon entropy and fewer highly expanded clones, which suggests clonal expansion. The small sample size was acknowledged by the authors as a limitation that may reduce accuracy.

Here V drops 6 bases and J drops 1 base, and the junction holds 13 bases not matched to any gene. The CDR3 measures 17 amino acids from cysteine to phenylalanine. The retained sequence is limited to the CDR3, 51 bases, with the frame set at the first base. The germline V gene gives CDR1 as ENHRY and CDR2 as SYGVKD. The receptor library was made with multiplex PCR. The sequencing machine was an Illumina HiSeq 4000. TCR beta libraries were built with iRepertoire HTBI primers and Arm-PCR amplification of CDR3 regions. PCR products were gel purified before sequencing. The original pipeline was this. Gene usage analysis of CDR3 amino acid clonotypes used the 50 to 70 TRBV and approximately 13 TRBJ segments found across samples. COPE and FqMerger were used to merge filtered high-quality paired reads into contigs. BLAST was used to align contigs to the IMGT TRBV, TRBD and TRBJ reference genes, and CDR3 was defined following IMGT. Any clonotype with a frequency above 0.1% was counted as a highly expanded clone. Shannon entropy served as the measure of repertoire diversity, while the Gini coefficient captured V-J evenness. Public clonotypes were defined as clonotypes shared by more than one individual. The raw public reads went through TCRdb reprocessing: fastp at Q25, MiXCR clone calling, in-frame beta chains kept. When rows share a CDR3 protein, they turn into one entry using the most common DNA and genes. The V and J calls, along with clone size, are taken from TCRdb and not from the paper's own processing. The sample data list about 310,000 distinct CDR3 sequences, and over 15% of these were observed just once. The top ten hold less than 40% of the sample.

The time point label here, explained by the study, means: newly diagnosed GD, antithyroid drugs for less than 3 months. For both TCR sequencing and RNA sequencing, RNA was extracted from PBMCs using TRIzol. Graves' disease was diagnosed according to American Thyroid Association guidelines. Patients for the study were recruited at an endocrinology department in Xi'an, China. Each patient gave 8.5 to 9.5 milliliters of peripheral blood, collected in an EDTA anticoagulant tube. PBMCs were isolated by Ficoll Paque Plus density gradient separation without further T cell sorting. An Agilent 2100 Bioanalyzer and agarose gel were used to check RNA quality, while a NanoDrop 2000 measured RNA concentration. A note on this clonotype: This clone's antigen is unknown. The record has no base qualities; no much larger clone is one base away.

The chain couples TRBV10-3 to TRBJ2-5, with 8 bases matching TRBD1. The sequence was collected from a female donor with Graves disease. Sample: peripheral blood mononuclear cells (PBMCs), taken at new diagnosis, from a patient treated with antithyroid drugs. The bases are TGTGCCATCAGCCGAACCATCGTAGGACAGGGCCAAGAGACCCAGTACTTC. Protein translation: CAISRTIVGQGQETQYF.